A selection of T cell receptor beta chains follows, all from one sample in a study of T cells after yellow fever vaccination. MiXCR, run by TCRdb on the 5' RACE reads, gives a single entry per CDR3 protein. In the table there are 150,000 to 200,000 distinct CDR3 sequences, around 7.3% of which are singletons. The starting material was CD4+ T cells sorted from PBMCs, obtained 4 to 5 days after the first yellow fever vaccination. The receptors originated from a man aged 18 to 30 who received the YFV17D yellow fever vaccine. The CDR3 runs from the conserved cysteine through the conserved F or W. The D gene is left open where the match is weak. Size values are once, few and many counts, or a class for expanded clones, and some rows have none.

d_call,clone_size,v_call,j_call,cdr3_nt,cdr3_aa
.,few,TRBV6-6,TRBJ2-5,TGTGCCAGCACTCTTCGCGAGACCCAGTACTTC,CASTLRETQYF
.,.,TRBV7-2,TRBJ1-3,TGTGCCAGCAGCAGCATGCGAACCACAAACGGAAACACCATATATTTT,CASSSMRTTNGNTIYF
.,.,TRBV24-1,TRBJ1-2,TGTGCCACCAGTGATTTTTACTATGGCTACACCTTC,CATSDFYYGYTF
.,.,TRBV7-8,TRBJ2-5,TGTGCCAGCAGCTTAGCTTGGCACCAAGAGACCCAGTACTTC,CASSLAWHQETQYF
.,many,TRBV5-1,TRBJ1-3,TGCGCCAGCACCCCAATGGGGTCTGGAAACACCATATATTTT,CASTPMGSGNTIYF
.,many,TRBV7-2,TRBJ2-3,TGTGCCAGCAGCTTAGTGGCAGTCTCAGATACGCAGTATTTT,CASSLVAVSDTQYF
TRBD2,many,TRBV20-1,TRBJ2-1,TGCAGTGCTGGGACTAGTCTCTACAATGAGCAGTTCTTC,CSAGTSLYNEQFF
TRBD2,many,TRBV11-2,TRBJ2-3,TGTGCCAGCAGCCCCCGGACTAGCGGGGGGGCGGGGGATACGCAGTATTTT,CASSPRTSGGAGDTQYF
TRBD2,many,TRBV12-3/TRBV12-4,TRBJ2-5,TGTGCCAGCAGTTTACTTAGCGGGGGGGAAGAGACCCAGTACTTC,CASSLLSGGEETQYF
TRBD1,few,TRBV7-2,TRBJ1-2,TGTGCCAGCAGCTTAGCAGGGACAGGGGTCCTATATGGCTACACCTTC,CASSLAGTGVLYGYTF
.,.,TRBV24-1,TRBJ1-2,TGTGCCACCCGGCCCGGGGGCTACGGACATGGCTACACCTTC,CATRPGGYGHGYTF
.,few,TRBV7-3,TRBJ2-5,TGTGCCAGCAGCGCCGGGGCCCAAGAGACCCAGTACTTC,CASSAGAQETQYF
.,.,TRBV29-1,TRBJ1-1,TGCAGCGTTGAAGAGACAGCAGAAGAAGCTTTCTTT,CSVEETAEEAFF
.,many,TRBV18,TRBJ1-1,TGTGCCAGCTCACCACAGGAAGGCGACACTGAAGCTTTCTTT,CASSPQEGDTEAFF
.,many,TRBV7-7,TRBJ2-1,TGTGCTAGCAGCTTAGAACGGGACTATGAGCAGTTCTTC,CASSLERDYEQFF
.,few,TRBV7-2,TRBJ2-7,TGTGCCAGCAGCTTAGTGTCGGGAAGTGACGAGCAGTACTTC,CASSLVSGSDEQYF
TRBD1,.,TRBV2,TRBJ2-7,TGTGCCAGCAGTGAGACAGGGAATGTGAACGAGCAGTACTTC,CASSETGNVNEQYF
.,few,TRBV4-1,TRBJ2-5,TGCGCCAGCAGCCCCCATGAGCATGCGACCCAGTACTTC,CASSPHEHATQYF
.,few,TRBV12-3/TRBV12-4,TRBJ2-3,TGTGCCAGCAGTTTTTATGCGGCAGGGACCGTGGATACGCAGTATTTT,CASSFYAAGTVDTQYF
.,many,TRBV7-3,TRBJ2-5,TGTGCCAGCAGCCCCACGGCAACTCAAGAGACCCAGTACTTC,CASSPTATQETQYF
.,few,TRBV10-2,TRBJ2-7,TGCGCCAGCAGTGGAACAGACAGGCCCTACGAGCAGTACTTC,CASSGTDRPYEQYF
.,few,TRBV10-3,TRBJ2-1,TGTGCCATCAGTGAGATGTCTAGCTCCTACAATGAGCAGTTCTTC,CAISEMSSSYNEQFF
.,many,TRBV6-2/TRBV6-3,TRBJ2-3,TGTGCCAGCAGCGGACGGACAGTAGATGGAACTACAGATACGCAGTATTTT,CASSGRTVDGTTDTQYF
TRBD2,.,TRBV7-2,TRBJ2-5,TGTGCCAGCAGCTTTGCTAGCGGGGGGGGAGAGACCCAGTACTTC,CASSFASGGGETQYF
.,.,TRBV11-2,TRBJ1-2,TGTGCCAGCAGCATGGGGGGGTTCTATGGCTACACCTTC,CASSMGGFYGYTF
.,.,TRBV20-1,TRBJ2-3,TGCAGTGCGGCCGGGACCGCCGCTAGCACAGATACGCAGTATTTT,CSAAGTAASTDTQYF
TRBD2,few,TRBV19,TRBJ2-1,TGTGCCAGTAGTATACGTCATCTAGCGGGGGGGCACAATGAGCAGTTCTTC,CASSIRHLAGGHNEQFF
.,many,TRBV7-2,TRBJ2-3,TGTGCCAGCAGCTTAGGCGCCCTCCAGGGACGCACGGCAGATACGCAGTATTTT,CASSLGALQGRTADTQYF
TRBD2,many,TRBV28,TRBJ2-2,TGTGCCAGCAGTTTAGGCCTTGGCAGGGAGGGCACCGGGGAGCTGTTTTTT,CASSLGLGREGTGELFF
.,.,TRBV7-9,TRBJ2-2,TGTGCCAGCAGCTTTATGGTGCACACCGGGGAGCTGTTTTTT,CASSFMVHTGELFF
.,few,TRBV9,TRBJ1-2,TGTGCCAGCAGCGTTTCTAGTCAAAACTATGGCTACACCTTC,CASSVSSQNYGYTF
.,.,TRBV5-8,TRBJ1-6,TGTGCCAGCAGCAGAGGGTATGGGGATTCACCCCTCCACTTT,CASSRGYGDSPLHF
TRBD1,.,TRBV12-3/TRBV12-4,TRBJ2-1,TGTGCCAGCAGTTGGGACAGTTTCTACAATGAGCAGTTCTTC,CASSWDSFYNEQFF
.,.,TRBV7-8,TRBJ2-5,TGTGCCAGCAGCACCCCGGGTACCCAGTACTTC,CASSTPGTQYF
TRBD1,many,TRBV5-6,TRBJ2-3,TGTGCCAGCAGCTTGGACAGGGGTGATACGCAGTATTTT,CASSLDRGDTQYF
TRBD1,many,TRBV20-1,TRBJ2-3,TGCAGTGCTAGCGGACAGGGGGCATCAGATACGCAGTATTTT,CSASGQGASDTQYF
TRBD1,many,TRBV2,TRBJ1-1,TGTGCCAGCATAGTCCGGACAGGGTTCACTGAAGCTTTCTTT,CASIVRTGFTEAFF
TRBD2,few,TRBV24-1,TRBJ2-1,TGTGCCACCAGTGATTCCTCCCTTCCGGGACTAGCGGGGGATAGTGAGCAGTTCTTC,CATSDSSLPGLAGDSEQFF
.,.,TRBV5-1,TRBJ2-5,TGCGCCAGCAGCGCGGGCCCGGTAGGAGCAGAGACCCAGTACTTC,CASSAGPVGAETQYF
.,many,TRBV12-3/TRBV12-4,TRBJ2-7,TGTGCCAGCAGTTTAGCGGGAGCGGCGGGCGAGCAGTACTTC,CASSLAGAAGEQYF
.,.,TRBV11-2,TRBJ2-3,TGTGCCAGCAGCTCCCTTCGGGGGGCCGCAGATACGCAGTATTTT,CASSSLRGAADTQYF